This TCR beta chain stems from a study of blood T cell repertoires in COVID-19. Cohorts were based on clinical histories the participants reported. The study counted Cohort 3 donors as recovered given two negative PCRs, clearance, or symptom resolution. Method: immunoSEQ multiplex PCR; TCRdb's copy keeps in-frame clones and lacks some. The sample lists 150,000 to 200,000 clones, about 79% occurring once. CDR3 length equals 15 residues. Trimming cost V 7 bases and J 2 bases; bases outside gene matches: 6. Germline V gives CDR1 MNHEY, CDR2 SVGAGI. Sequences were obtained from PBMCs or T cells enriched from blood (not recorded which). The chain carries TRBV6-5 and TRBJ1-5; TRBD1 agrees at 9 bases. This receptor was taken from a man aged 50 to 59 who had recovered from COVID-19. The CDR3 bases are TGTGCCAGCACTGGGACAGGGAGTCGCAATCAGCCCCAGCATTTT. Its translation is CASTGTGSRNQPQHF.